These 22 T cell receptor beta chains originate from one sample sequenced in a study of blood T cell repertoires in COVID-19. The table came from immunoSEQ multiplex PCR; TCRdb's copy has only in-frame clones and leaves some out. The profile covers over 150,000 clones, with about 80% appearing a single time and around 7.5% taken by the ten largest. Sequenced input: PBMCs or T cells enriched from blood (not recorded which). These receptors all stem from a man aged 40-49 years who had recovered from COVID-19.

The chain links TRBV5-8 to TRBJ1-4, with TRBD1 identical over 11 bases. The J segment lost 11 bases and the V segment lost 0 bases, leaving 6 bases of the junction unmatched. Germline V gene data show CDR1 as SGHTS and CDR2 as YDEGEE. CDR3 size: 15 residues. The CDR3 bases are TGTGCCAGCAGCTTGGGGACAGGGGGCCTGGGGAAACTGTTTTTT. Amino acids: CASSLGTGGLGKLFF.

The chain is built from TRBV10-1 and TRBJ2-2; D may be TRBD1 (6 bases). V was shortened by 4 bases and J by 2 bases, with 11 bases between the two germline ends. Germline V gene sequence: CDR1 WNHNN, CDR2 SYGVQD (reference sequence). CDR3 length: 15 residues. The CDR3 here is CASSGRDTNTGELFF. The CDR3, as DNA: TGCGCCAGCAGTGGACGGGACACCAACACCGGGGAGCTGTTTTTT.

CDR3 bases: TGTGCCAGCAGCCTGGACAGGGCCGGCAATCAGCCCCAGCATTTT. This gives the protein CASSLDRAGNQPQHF. The chain employs TRBV3-1 (or the pseudogene TRBV3-2) and TRBJ1-5, with 8 bases identical to TRBD1. Germline V gives CDR1 LGHDT, CDR2 YNNKEL (reference sequence). V gave up 4 bases and J gave up 2 bases; unmatched junction bases: 4. The CDR3 has 15 amino acids.

This clone was seen only once. The chain couples TRBV7-2 to TRBJ2-2, with 8 bases aligning to TRBD1. J was trimmed by 0 bases and V by 3 bases; bases with no gene match: 3. CDR1 and CDR2 from the germline V gene are SGHTA and FQGNSA. There are 16 residues in the CDR3. The CDR3 region is CASSFRGLANTGELFF. The DNA for the CDR3 is TGTGCCAGCAGCTTCAGGGGGCTTGCGAACACCGGGGAGCTGTTTTTT.

V and J are TRBV3-1 (or the pseudogene TRBV3-2) and TRBJ2-2, with 9 bases identical to TRBD2. This CDR3 spans 17 amino acids. From germline, CDR1 is LGHDT and CDR2 YNNKEL (reference sequence). V was clipped by 5 bases and J by 5 bases; unmatched bases: 12. CDR3 DNA: TGTGCCAGCAGCTCCCCGGGCGGGGGGGCCGTGACCGGGGAGCTGTTTTTT. Its protein is CASSSPGGGAVTGELFF.

The J gene is TRBJ2-5, the V gene TRBV6-5; 9 nucleotides align to TRBD1. Losses at the gene ends were 4 bases for V and 6 bases for J; bases not matched to a gene: 3. Germline CDR1 MNHEY, CDR2 SVGAGI. The CDR3 runs to 13 residues. The CDR3 region is CASSLQGAKTQYF. The DNA for the CDR3 is TGTGCCAGCAGTTTACAGGGGGCAAAGACCCAGTACTTC.

The V gene is TRBV21-1, the J gene TRBJ1-5. TRBV21-1 is an annotated pseudogene. This CDR3 has 15 amino acids. The CDR3, as DNA: TGTGCCAGCAGCCTGGACCACACGGGGGGAGAGACCCAGCATTTT. It translates to CASSLDHTGGETQHF.

The rearrangement links TRBV4-1 to TRBJ1-5; 8 nucleotides line up with TRBD1. Germline loops: CDR1 MGHRA, CDR2 YSYEKL. The J segment lost 5 bases and the V segment lost 5 bases, leaving 8 bases of the junction unmatched. This CDR3 has 15 amino acids. The CDR3: CASSSGGQGYQPQHF. The CDR3 DNA reads as TGCGCCAGCAGCTCGGGTGGACAGGGCTATCAGCCCCAGCATTTT.

The rearrangement uses TRBV7-2 and TRBJ1-1; 9 bases are shared with TRBD1. This CDR3 has 14 residues. After removal of 3 bases from V and 5 bases from J, the junction contained 4 bases not matched to a gene. Germline V gene sequence: CDR1 SGHTA, CDR2 FQGNSA. The CDR3 is CASSLGQGKTEAFF. The CDR3 bases are TGTGCCAGCAGCTTGGGACAGGGTAAGACTGAAGCTTTCTTT.

The rearrangement uses TRBV2 and TRBJ2-3; 16 bases fit TRBD2. The CDR3 is 18 amino acids. V lost 6 bases to trimming and J lost 2 bases; unmatched junction nucleotides: 8. The germline gives CDR1 SNHLY, CDR2 FYNNEI. The CDR3 DNA reads TGTGCCAGCAGCGGGACTAGCGGGGGGGGTGCTCCCACAGATACGCAGTATTTT. Amino acids: CASSGTSGGGAPTDTQYF.

The chain links TRBV29-1 to TRBJ1-1; no reliable D call. The germline V gene has CDR1 SQVTM and CDR2 ANQGSEA. The length of the CDR3 is 12 residues. V was pared by 5 bases and J by 0 bases, with 7 bases between. CDR3 loop: CSVSLVNTEAFF. CDR3 bases: TGCAGCGTTTCTTTAGTGAACACTGAAGCTTTCTTT.

The rearrangement uses TRBV7-8 and TRBJ1-2; D ambiguous. The CDR3 spans 13 residues. Per germline, CDR1 SGHVS and CDR2 FQNEAQ. V was shortened by 2 bases and J by 7 bases, with 11 bases between the two germline ends. DNA for the CDR3: TGTGCCAGCAGCTTACCTCTACTTGGTGGCTACACCTTC. Its protein is CASSLPLLGGYTF. The full variable domain, completed using reference TRBV7-8 and TRBJ1-2, is GAGVSQSPRYKVAKRGQDVALRCDPISGHVSLFWYQQALGQGPEFLTYFQNEAQLDKSGLPSDRFFAERPEGSVSTLKIQRTQQEDSAVYLCASSLPLLGGYTFGSGTRLTVV.

The chain employs TRBV7-8 and TRBJ2-7, with 13 bases identical to TRBD2. V was pared by 5 bases and J by 5 bases, with 12 bases of the junction left unmatched. The CDR3 runs 17 residues. Looked up from germline, CDR1 is SGHVS and CDR2 is FQNEAQ. The CDR3: CASSPHRLAGGFDEQYF. The CDR3 DNA reads TGTGCCAGCAGCCCTCATCGACTAGCGGGGGGTTTCGACGAGCAGTACTTC.

The chain combines TRBV5-4 with TRBJ2-2, with TRBD1 identical over 7 bases. The CDR3 spans 15 residues. Germline assignment: CDR1 SGHNT and CDR2 YYREEE (reference sequence). V trimming: 0 bases; J trimming: 7 bases; junction bases outside the gene matches: 6. In nucleotides, the CDR3 is TGTGCCAGCAGCTTGGCCTGGGCAGGGGGCGGGGAGCTGTTTTTT. Translation: CASSLAWAGGGELFF.

The J gene is TRBJ1-1, the V gene TRBV5-1, with 9 bases fitting TRBD1. CDR1 SGHRS and CDR2 YFSETQ come from the germline V gene. The CDR3 spans 16 residues. The junction had 8 bases not matched to a gene; V was cut back by 4 bases and J by 1 base. DNA for the CDR3: TGCGCCAGCAGCAGCCGTTACAGGGGGCGGAACACTGAAGCTTTCTTT. Translated: CASSSRYRGRNTEAFF.

The rearrangement uses TRBV4-1 and TRBJ2-3; D gene uncertain. V was shortened by 1 base and J by 2 bases, with 10 bases between the two germline ends. The germline gives CDR1 MGHRA, CDR2 YSYEKL. The CDR3 spans 15 residues. CDR3 DNA: TGCGCCAGCAGCCAAGTTGCGGATCCCACAGATACGCAGTATTTT. This sequence encodes CASSQVADPTDTQYF.

The chain couples TRBV12-3 or TRBV12-4 to TRBJ1-2, with D possibly matching TRBD1 (6 bases). The CDR3 sequence is 13 residues long. V gave up 3 bases and J gave up 8 bases, with 13 bases separating them. DNA for the CDR3: TGTGCCAGCAGTTTTCGGGCAGGGGTAGGCTACACCTTC. Its protein is CASSFRAGVGYTF.

The sample holds one count of this clone. This sequence joins TRBV7-6 and TRBJ2-7; perhaps TRBD2 as D (7 bases). The CDR3 length is 12 residues. In germline, CDR1 is SGHVS, CDR2 FNYEAQ. Trimming shortened V by 7 bases and J by 6 bases, and 13 bases separated the two germline ends. The CDR3 region has the DNA TGTGCCAGCAATCTAGGGGGGGGCGAGCAGTACTTC. The encoded protein is CASNLGGGEQYF. The full variable domain, rest sourced from reference TRBV7-6 and TRBJ2-7, is GAGVSQSPRYKVTKRGQDVALRCDPISGHVSLYWYRQALGQGPEFLTYFNYEAQQDKSGLPNDRFSAERPEGSISTLTIQRTEQRDSAMYRCASNLGGGEQYFGPGTRLTVT.

The chain links TRBV6-1 to TRBJ1-2; D gene ambiguous. V gave up 0 bases and J gave up 3 bases, with 14 bases separating them. This CDR3 spans 16 amino acids. Germline V gene data show CDR1 as MNHNS and CDR2 as SASEGT. The CDR3 region has the DNA TGTGCCAGCAGTGAAGCAATGGTAGCCACCTACTATGGCTACACCTTC. Its translation: CASSEAMVATYYGYTF.

This clone was counted between two and nine times. The chain has TRBV5-1 and TRBJ1-2; tentative D call: TRBD1 (5 bases). The germline V and J ends were trimmed by 0 bases and 0 bases, with 18 bases remaining between them. Germline-derived CDR1 and CDR2 are SGHRS and YFSETQ. The CDR3 runs 18 residues. Written as DNA, the CDR3 is TGCGCCAGCAGCTTGGGGAGGGGTTTACATTTTGCTAACTATGGCTACACCTTC. Its translation is CASSLGRGLHFANYGYTF.

The chain combines TRBV4-1 with TRBJ2-3, with 11 nucleotides matching TRBD2. This CDR3 contains 17 residues. J was trimmed by 1 base and V by 2 bases; bases with no gene match: 5. Germline V gene data show CDR1 as MGHRA and CDR2 as YSYEKL. CDR3 sequence reads: CASSQTTLAGGTDTQYF. CDR3 DNA: TGCGCCAGCAGCCAAACAACACTAGCGGGGGGCACAGATACGCAGTATTTT.

The genes are TRBV5-4 and TRBJ2-2; the match to TRBD2 covers 8 bases. In germline, CDR1 is SGHNT, CDR2 YYREEE (reference sequence). The CDR3 is 15 amino acids. The V gene end was trimmed by 7 bases and the J gene end by 1 base; junction bases not matched to a gene: 6. For the CDR3, the DNA is TGTGCCAGCCACGGCGGGGGGAGGAACACCGGGGAGCTGTTTTTT. It yields the protein CASHGGGRNTGELFF.